The next 11 T cell receptor beta chains were all read from a single sample in a study of regulatory T cells in long-lasting Graves disease. Documented time point: newly diagnosed GD, antithyroid drugs for less than 3 months. RNA from PBMCs was the source of the TCR library. Construction of TCR beta libraries relied on iRepertoire HTBI primers and on Arm-PCR targeting CDR3 regions. TCRdb re-called the multiplex PCR reads through MiXCR, storing one row per CDR3 protein. Counted here are 550,000 or so distinct CDR3 sequences, more than 10% occurring once; the ten biggest clones make up roughly 8.2%. These sequences were also reported in another study, on T cells in Graves' hyperthyroidism and ophthalmopathy.

The sample here was peripheral blood mononuclear cells (PBMCs), taken at new diagnosis, from a patient treated with antithyroid drugs. The source of these receptors is a woman under 40 with Graves disease.

This clonotype was observed at least ten times. This sequence joins TRBV18 and TRBJ2-5, with D uncertain. Per germline, CDR1 KGHSH and CDR2 LQKENI. Trimming stripped 6 bases from V and 2 bases from J, with 13 bases between. This CDR3 spans 14 amino acids. Written as DNA, the CDR3 is TGTGCCAGCTCCCATCCCGCTGTTCAAGAGACCCAGTACTTC. Encoded protein: CASSHPAVQETQYF.

In its sample, this clonotype was seen many times. V usage is TRBV11-2 and J usage is TRBJ2-7, with a possible D match to TRBD1 (5 bases). The germline CDR1 and CDR2 sequences are SGHAT and FQNNGV. There are 17 residues in the CDR3. Trimming took off 3 bases at V and 0 bases at J, with 18 bases between the two ends. CDR3 residues: CASSFVSGYPPSYEQYF. The CDR3 DNA is TGTGCCAGCAGCTTCGTTTCAGGGTACCCTCCCTCCTACGAGCAGTACTTC.

This clonotype appeared a few times. The gene calls are TRBV15 and TRBJ1-4, with TRBD1 matching 7 bases. This CDR3 has 12 residues. V lost 6 bases and J lost 13; bases outside the gene matches: 8. CDR1 is LNHNV, CDR2 YYDKDF, per germline (reference sequence). The CDR3: CATSPLGDRLFF. CDR3 bases: TGTGCCACCAGTCCTTTGGGGGACAGACTGTTTTTT. Complete variable domain (other parts from reference TRBV15 and TRBJ1-4): DAMVIQNPRYQVTQFGKPVTLSCSQTLNHNVMYWYQQKSSQAPKLLFHYYDKDFNNEADTPDNFQSRRPNTSFCFLDIRSPGLGDTAMYLCATSPLGDRLFFGSGTQLSVL.

The chain has TRBV10-3 and TRBJ1-5; D is perhaps TRBD1 (6 bases). The CDR3 has 14 residues. Trimming removed 0 bases from V and 6 bases from J, with 9 bases in between. Germline assignment: CDR1 ENHRY and CDR2 SYGVKD. The chain's CDR3 is CAISESTGIQPQHF. The CDR3 coding sequence is TGTGCCATCAGTGAGTCGACAGGAATTCAGCCCCAGCATTTT.

This clonotype was recorded at least ten times. This chain connects TRBV12-3 or TRBV12-4 to TRBJ2-2, with 7 bases aligning to TRBD2. V dropped 11 bases and J dropped 6; count of bases not matched to a gene: 6. The CDR3 contains 12 residues. DNA for the CDR3: TGTGCCTTCACTAGCGACGCCGGGGAGCTGTTTTTT. It specifies CAFTSDAGELFF.

The sample holds many counts of this clonotype. This sequence joins TRBV5-1 and TRBJ2-2, with a weak D call TRBD1 (6 bases). Per the germline V gene, CDR1 is SGHRS and CDR2 is YFSETQ. This CDR3 has 16 amino acids. V was cut by 4 bases and J by 6 bases, with 19 bases left in between. The CDR3 spells CASSPRTAAGSGELFF. The CDR3 DNA sequence: TGCGCCAGCAGCCCTCGGACAGCCGCAGGGTCCGGGGAGCTGTTTTTT.

The chain carries TRBV20-1 and TRBJ2-7; D gene ambiguous. The J call may not be correct, given that the DNA end is closer to TRBJ2-5. CDR1 is DFQATT and CDR2 is SNEGSKA in the germline V gene (reference sequence). CDR3 length equals 13 residues. CDR3 residues: CSARVGRGETQYF. The CDR3 coding sequence is TGCAGTGCTAGAGTGGGAAGAGGAGAGACCCAGTACTTC.

As to this clonotype: This may be a read error: a much more frequent sequence differs by one nucleotide. This chain connects TRBV11-2 to TRBJ2-7; no firm D call. This CDR3 is built from 15 residues. V was trimmed by 6 bases and J by 0 bases, leaving 15 bases between them. CDR1 is SGHAT, CDR2 FQNNGV, per germline. CDR3 in DNA: TGTGCCAGCAGGCCGGGCGTGGCGGCCTCCTACGAGCAGTACTTC. Its protein is CASRPGVAASYEQYF. The full variable domain, rest sourced from reference TRBV11-2 and TRBJ2-7, is EAGVAQSPRYKIIEKRQSVAFWCNPISGHATLYWYQQILGQGPKLLIQFQNNGVVDDSQLPKDRFSAERLKGVDSTLKIQPAKLEDSAVYLCASRPGVAASYEQYFGPGTRLTVT.

This clonotype has a count of ten or more. J is TRBJ2-7 and V is TRBV6-1; 8 bases align to TRBD1. This CDR3 has 15 amino acids. J lost 3 bases, V lost 7 bases, and 11 bases had no gene match. Germline lookup yields CDR1 MNHNS and CDR2 SASEGT. CDR3 coding DNA: TGTGCCAGCAATACAGAACAGGGGGGCGGCTACGAGCAGTACTTC. Its protein is CASNTEQGGGYEQYF.

In this sample, this clonotype turned up many times. This sequence joins TRBV27 and TRBJ1-6; D remains unclear. This CDR3 contains 14 residues. Germline V CDR1 and CDR2: MNHEY, SMNVEV (reference sequence). V was trimmed by 6 bases and J by 7 bases, leaving 13 bases between them. Here the CDR3 reads CASRDGGENSPLHF. CDR3 in DNA: TGTGCCAGCAGGGACGGCGGGGAGAATTCACCCCTCCACTTT.

This clonotype was seen at least ten times. The chain links TRBV28 to TRBJ1-1; TRBD1 is a possible D gene (6 bases). The V and J ends lost 6 bases and 4 bases respectively, with 18 bases between them. CDR1 is MDHEN and CDR2 is SYDVKM in the germline V gene. This CDR3 contains 15 residues. The CDR3: CASRPSTGAGTEAFF. The CDR3 DNA is TGTGCCAGCAGACCCTCGACGGGGGCAGGCACTGAAGCTTTCTTT. Full variable domain (outside the CDR3, taken from reference TRBV28 and TRBJ1-1): DVKVTQSSRYLVKRTGEKVFLECVQDMDHENMFWYRQDPGLGLRLIYFSYDVKMKEKGDIPEGYSVSREKKERFSLILESASTNQTSMYLCASRPSTGAGTEAFFGQGTRLTVV.